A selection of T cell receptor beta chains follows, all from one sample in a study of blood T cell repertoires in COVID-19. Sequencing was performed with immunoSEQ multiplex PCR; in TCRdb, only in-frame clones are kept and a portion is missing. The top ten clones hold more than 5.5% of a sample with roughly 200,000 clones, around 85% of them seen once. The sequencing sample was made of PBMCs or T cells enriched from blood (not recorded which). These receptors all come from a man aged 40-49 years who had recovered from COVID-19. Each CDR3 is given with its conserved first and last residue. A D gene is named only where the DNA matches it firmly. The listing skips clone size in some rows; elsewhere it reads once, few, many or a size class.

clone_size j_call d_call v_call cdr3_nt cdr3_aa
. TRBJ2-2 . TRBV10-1 TGCGCCAGCAGTGAGCGGGGGTCAAGGACCGGGGAGCTGTTTTTT CASSERGSRTGELFF
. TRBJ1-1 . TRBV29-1 TGCAGCGCTGACAGTTTCGCTGAAGCTTTCTTT CSADSFAEAFF
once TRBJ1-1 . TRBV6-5 TGTGCCAGCAGCCATGGGGGAGGTGAAGCTTTCTTT CASSHGGGEAFF
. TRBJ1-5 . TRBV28 TGTGCCAGCAGGCAGGGTAAAGAGCCCCAGCATTTT CASRQGKEPQHF
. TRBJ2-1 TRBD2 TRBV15 TGTGCCACCAGCGGAACACTGACTAGCTTAAAGTTCTTC CATSGTLTSLKFF
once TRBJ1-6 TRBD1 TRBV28 TGTGCCAGCAGTTCCTTGACAGGGGCGAATTCACCCCTCCACTTT CASSSLTGANSPLHF
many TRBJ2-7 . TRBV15 TGTGCCACCAGCAAATACTCGGGGGAAGAGCAGTACTTC CATSKYSGEEQYF
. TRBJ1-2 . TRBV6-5 TGTGCCAGCAGTTACGCGGAGTACCACACAAACTATGGCTACACCTTC CASSYAEYHTNYGYTF
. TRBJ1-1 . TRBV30 TGTGCCTGGATGCAACTTATGCCTTGGAACACTGAAGCTTTCTTT CAWMQLMPWNTEAFF
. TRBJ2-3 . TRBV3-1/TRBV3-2 TGTGCCAGCAGCCAAGATCGTTCGGGTACGCAGTATTTT CASSQDRSGTQYF
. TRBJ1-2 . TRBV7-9 TGTGCCAGCAGCTTAAATGCGGGGAGCAACTATGGCTACACCTTC CASSLNAGSNYGYTF
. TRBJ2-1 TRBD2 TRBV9 TGTGCCAGCAGCGTAAGGCTAGCGGGGGGGCCGTTCGGGAATGAGCAGTTCTTC CASSVRLAGGPFGNEQFF
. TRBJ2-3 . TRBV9 TGTGCCAGCAGCGTAGTATCCACAGATACGCAGTATTTT CASSVVSTDTQYF
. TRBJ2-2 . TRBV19 TGTGCCAGTAATCGGGACACCGGGGAGCTGTTTTTT CASNRDTGELFF
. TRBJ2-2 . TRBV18 TGTGCCAGCTCACCTTGGCATAAGAACACCGGGGAGCTGTTTTTT CASSPWHKNTGELFF
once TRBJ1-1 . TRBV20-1 TGCAGTGCTAGTTCAGGGGCCGCTGAAGCTTTCTTT CSASSGAAEAFF
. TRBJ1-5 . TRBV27 TGTGCCAGCAGTTTGCGGTGGCAGAACAACATCAATCAGCCCCAGCATTTT CASSLRWQNNINQPQHF
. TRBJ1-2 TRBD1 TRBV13 TGTGCCAGCAGCTTTATGGGGACAGGGAAACTCTATGGCTACACCTTC CASSFMGTGKLYGYTF
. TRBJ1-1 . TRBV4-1 TGCGCCAGCGGAGAGAGGGATTCGATCACTGAAGCTTTCTTT CASGERDSITEAFF
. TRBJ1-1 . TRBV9 TGTGCCAGCAGCGTACGAGGGGGAACTGAAGCTTTCTTT CASSVRGGTEAFF
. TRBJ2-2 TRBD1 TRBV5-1 TGCGCCAGCAGCACCCGGACAGGGGGCAACACCGGGGAGCTGTTTTTT CASSTRTGGNTGELFF
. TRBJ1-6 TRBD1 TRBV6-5 TGTGCCAGCAGGACAGGGCAGTTTGTGAATTCACCCCTCCACTTT CASRTGQFVNSPLHF
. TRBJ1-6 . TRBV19 TGTGCCAGTAGTATTGAGAATTCACCCCTCCACTTT CASSIENSPLHF
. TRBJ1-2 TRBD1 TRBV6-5 TGTGCCAGCAGTTTCTCCGGGACAGATGGCTACACCTTC CASSFSGTDGYTF
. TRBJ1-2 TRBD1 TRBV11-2 TGTGCCAGCAGCTTAGATCCGACAGGGGAACCCGGTGGCTACACCTTC CASSLDPTGEPGGYTF
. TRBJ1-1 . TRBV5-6 TGTGCCAGCAGCTTGCTAGTGAACACTGAAGCTTTCTTT CASSLLVNTEAFF
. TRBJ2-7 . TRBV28 TGTGCCAGCAGAGCTTCCAGGGGAAGGAACGAGCAGTACTTC CASRASRGRNEQYF
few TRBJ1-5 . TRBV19 TGTGCCAGTAGTATCGGGGGGTCGGATATAGCCCAGCATTTT CASSIGGSDIAQHF
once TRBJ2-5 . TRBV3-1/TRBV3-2 TGTGCCAGCAGCCAAGGACAGGTTTTATCTTCCCAAGAGACCCAGTACTTC CASSQGQVLSSQETQYF
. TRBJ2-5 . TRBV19 TGTGCCAGTAGAACAGGGAACCAAGAGACCCAGTACTTC CASRTGNQETQYF
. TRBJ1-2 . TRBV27 TGTGCCAGCAGCCATGGGGAGAACTATGGCTACACCTTC CASSHGENYGYTF
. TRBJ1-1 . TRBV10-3 TGTGCCATCAGTGTCGGGACGGGGGTTGAAGCTTTCTTT CAISVGTGVEAFF
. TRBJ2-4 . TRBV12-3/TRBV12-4 TGTGCCAGCAGTTCGACATTCCCGAACATTCAGTACTTC CASSSTFPNIQYF
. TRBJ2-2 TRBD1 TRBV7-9 TGTGCCAGCAGCTTAGGGGACAGGGCGAACACCGGGGAGCTGTTTTTT CASSLGDRANTGELFF
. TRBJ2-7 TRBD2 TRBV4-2 TGTGCCAGCAGCCACGAAGCGGGGGCGATTTACGAGCAGTACTTC CASSHEAGAIYEQYF
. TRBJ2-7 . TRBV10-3 TGTGCCATCAGTGAGACGGACAGCCTCCTCTACGAGCAGTACTTC CAISETDSLLYEQYF
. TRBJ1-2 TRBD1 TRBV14 TGTGCCAGCAGCCAAGGGACAGGGGTTCTCTATGGCTACACCTTC CASSQGTGVLYGYTF
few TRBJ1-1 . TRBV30 TGTGCTTCGACTGGAGGGTTGCACACTGAAGCTTTCTTT CASTGGLHTEAFF
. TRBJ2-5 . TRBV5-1 TGCGCCAGCAGCTTAGCCGAGACCCAGTACTTC CASSLAETQYF
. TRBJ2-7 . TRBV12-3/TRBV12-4 TGTGCCAGCAGTTTAAAGAGCGAGCAGTACTTC CASSLKSEQYF
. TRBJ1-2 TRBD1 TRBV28 TGTGCCAGCAGCCCGCGACAGGGTAATCGCTACACCTTC CASSPRQGNRYTF
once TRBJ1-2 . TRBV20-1 TGCAGTGTCGGGGTTAACTATGGCTACACCTTC CSVGVNYGYTF
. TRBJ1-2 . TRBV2 TGTGCCAGCAGTGAAGGCGGGGCTAACTATGGCTACACCTTC CASSEGGANYGYTF
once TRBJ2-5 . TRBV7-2 TGTGCCAGCAGCTTATCGGCGACGGGAGGGGGCGGAAAGACCCAGTACTTC CASSLSATGGGGKTQYF
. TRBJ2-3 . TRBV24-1 TGTGCCACCAGTGCCTCTTCGGGTGTCAATAAGCAGTATTTT CATSASSGVNKQYF
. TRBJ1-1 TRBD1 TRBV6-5 TGTGCCAGCAGTTACAGGGGGCGTGCCACTGAAGCTTTCTTT CASSYRGRATEAFF
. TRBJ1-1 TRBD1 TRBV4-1 TGCGCCAGCAGCCCCGGGACAGGGTTGAACACTGAAGCTTTCTTT CASSPGTGLNTEAFF
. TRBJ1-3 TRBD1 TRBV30 TGTGCCTGGAGCACCTCCGGGACAGGGGGTAAAAACACCATATATTTT CAWSTSGTGGKNTIYF
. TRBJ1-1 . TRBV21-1 TGTGCCAGCAGCAAATTAATAACTGAAGCTTTCTTT CASSKLITEAFF
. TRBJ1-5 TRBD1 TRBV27 TGTGCCAGCAGCGCGGACAGGGTTCAGCCCCAGCATTTT CASSADRVQPQHF
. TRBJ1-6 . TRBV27 TGTGCCAGCACCAAATCAGGGGACAATTCACCCCTCCACTTT CASTKSGDNSPLHF
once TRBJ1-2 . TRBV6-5 TGTGCCAGTACGAGTGGAGGGCATGGCTACACCTTC CASTSGGHGYTF
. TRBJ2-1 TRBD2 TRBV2 TGTGCCAGCACCAATAGCGGGACTAGCTACAATGAGCAGTTCTTC CASTNSGTSYNEQFF
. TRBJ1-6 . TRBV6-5 TGTGCCAGCTCCCAAGGGGCGCGTTCACCCCTCCACTTT CASSQGARSPLHF
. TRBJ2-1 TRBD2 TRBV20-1 TGCAGTGCTAGTATACTAGCGGGTCCCTACAATGAGCAGTTCTTC CSASILAGPYNEQFF
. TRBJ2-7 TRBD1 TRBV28 TGTGCCAGCGCTTCATTCTTGGGACAGTCTCCGCGGCAGTACTTC CASASFLGQSPRQYF
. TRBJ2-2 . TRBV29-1 TGCAGCGTTAACAGGAGGGTTGACGGGGAGCTGTTTTTT CSVNRRVDGELFF
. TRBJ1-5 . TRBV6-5 TGTGCCAGCAGTCGGGACACAACACTTCAGCCCCAGCATTTT CASSRDTTLQPQHF
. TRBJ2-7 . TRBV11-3 TGTGCCAGCAGCTTAGCCAGGGAAGACGAGCAGTACTTC CASSLAREDEQYF
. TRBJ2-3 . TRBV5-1 TGCGCCAGCAGCAACGACAGGTTCCCAGATACGCAGTATTTT CASSNDRFPDTQYF